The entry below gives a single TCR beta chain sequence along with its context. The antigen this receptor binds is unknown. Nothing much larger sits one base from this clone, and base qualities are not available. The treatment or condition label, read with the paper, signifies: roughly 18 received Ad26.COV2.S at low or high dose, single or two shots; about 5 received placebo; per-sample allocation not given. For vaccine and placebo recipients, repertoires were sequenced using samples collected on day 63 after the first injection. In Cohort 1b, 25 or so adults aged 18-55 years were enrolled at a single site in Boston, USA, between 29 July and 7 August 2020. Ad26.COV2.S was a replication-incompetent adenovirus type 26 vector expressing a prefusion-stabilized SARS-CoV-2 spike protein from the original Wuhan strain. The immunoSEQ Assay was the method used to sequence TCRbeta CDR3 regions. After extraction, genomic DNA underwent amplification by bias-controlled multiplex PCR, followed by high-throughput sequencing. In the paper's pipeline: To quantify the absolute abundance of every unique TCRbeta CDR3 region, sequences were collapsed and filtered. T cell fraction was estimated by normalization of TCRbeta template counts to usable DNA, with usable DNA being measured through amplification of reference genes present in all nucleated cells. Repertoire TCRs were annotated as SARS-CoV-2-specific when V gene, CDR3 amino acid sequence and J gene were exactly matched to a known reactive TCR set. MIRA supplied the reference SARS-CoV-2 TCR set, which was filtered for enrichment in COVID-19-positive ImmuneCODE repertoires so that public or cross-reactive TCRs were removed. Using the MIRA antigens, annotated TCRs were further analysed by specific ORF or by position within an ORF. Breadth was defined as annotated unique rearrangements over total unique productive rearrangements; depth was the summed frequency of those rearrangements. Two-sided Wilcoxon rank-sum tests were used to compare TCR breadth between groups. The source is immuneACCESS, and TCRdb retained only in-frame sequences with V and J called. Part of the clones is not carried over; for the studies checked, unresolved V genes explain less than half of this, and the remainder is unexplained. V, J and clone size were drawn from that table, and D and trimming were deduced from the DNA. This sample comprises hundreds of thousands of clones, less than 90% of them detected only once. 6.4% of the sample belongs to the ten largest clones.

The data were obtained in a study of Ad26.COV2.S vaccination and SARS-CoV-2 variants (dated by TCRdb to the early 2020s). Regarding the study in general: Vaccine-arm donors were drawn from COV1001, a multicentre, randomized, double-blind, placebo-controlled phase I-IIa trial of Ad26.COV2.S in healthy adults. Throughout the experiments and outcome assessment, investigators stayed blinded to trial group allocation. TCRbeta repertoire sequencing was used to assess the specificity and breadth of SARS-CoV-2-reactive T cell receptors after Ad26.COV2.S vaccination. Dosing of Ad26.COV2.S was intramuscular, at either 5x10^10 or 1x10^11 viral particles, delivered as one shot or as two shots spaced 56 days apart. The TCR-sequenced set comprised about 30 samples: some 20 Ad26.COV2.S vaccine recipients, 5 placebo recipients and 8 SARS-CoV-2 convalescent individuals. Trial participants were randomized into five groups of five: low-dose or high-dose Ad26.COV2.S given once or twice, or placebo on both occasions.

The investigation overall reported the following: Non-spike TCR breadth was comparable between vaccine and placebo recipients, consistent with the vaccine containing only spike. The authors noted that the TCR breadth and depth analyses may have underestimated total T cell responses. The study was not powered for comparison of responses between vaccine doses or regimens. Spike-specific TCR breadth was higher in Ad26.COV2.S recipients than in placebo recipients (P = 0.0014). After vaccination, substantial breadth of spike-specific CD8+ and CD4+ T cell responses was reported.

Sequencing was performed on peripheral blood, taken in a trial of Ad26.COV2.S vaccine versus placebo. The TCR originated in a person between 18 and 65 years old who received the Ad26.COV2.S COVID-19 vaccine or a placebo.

The DNA is as follows: TGTGCCAGCAGTTTTTTACCGGGACTAGCGGAGCGAATCGCCGGGGAGCTGTTTTTT. It translates to CASSFLPGLAERIAGELFF. Recombination linked TRBV28 to TRBJ2-2; TRBD2 matches 11 bases in the middle. V lost 3 bases and J lost 6 bases, and the count of bases not matched to a germline gene is 15. CDR3 length: 19 amino acids, cysteine to phenylalanine. The kept DNA is CDR3 alone, 57 bases in frame from the first base. Looking up the germline V gene yields CDR1 MDHEN and CDR2 SYDVKM.